What follows describes a single T cell receptor (beta chain). The antigen is not known. Germline V gene sequence: CDR1 LNHDA, CDR2 SQIVND (reference sequence). The CDR3 sequence is 14 residues long. The V end lost 7 bases, the J end lost 5 bases, and 15 bases lay between the germline ends. This entry comes from a study of T cells in Graves' hyperthyroidism and ophthalmopathy. RNA transcripts provided the source from which TCR beta CDR3 regions were amplified. During a first-round RT-PCR of the TCR CDR3, the HTBI primer set was used. MiXCR was run by TCRdb on the multiplex PCR reads, yielding one entry per CDR3 protein. The data show 450,000 to 700,000 distinct CDR3 sequences, under 60% seen once. General observations from the study: It was a median around 6 months before onset that the model predicted ophthalmopathy. Blood also carried most thyroid clonotypes expanded above 0.001.

Exclusion of a patient resulted from uncontrolled infection, other autoimmune disease, pregnancy or lactation. Diagnoses were established using clinical symptoms, serum thyroxine and TRAb, thyroid ultrasound and orbital computed tomography. The chain employs TRBV19 and TRBJ2-1, with D unclear. The origin of this receptor is an adult woman with Graves' disease, either hyperthyroidism or ophthalmopathy (not recorded which). The sequenced sample was peripheral blood or thyroid tissue (not recorded which). CDR3 residues: CASTDLRKNNEQFF. In nucleotides, the CDR3 is TGTGCCAGTACGGACCTGAGGAAGAACAATGAGCAGTTCTTC.